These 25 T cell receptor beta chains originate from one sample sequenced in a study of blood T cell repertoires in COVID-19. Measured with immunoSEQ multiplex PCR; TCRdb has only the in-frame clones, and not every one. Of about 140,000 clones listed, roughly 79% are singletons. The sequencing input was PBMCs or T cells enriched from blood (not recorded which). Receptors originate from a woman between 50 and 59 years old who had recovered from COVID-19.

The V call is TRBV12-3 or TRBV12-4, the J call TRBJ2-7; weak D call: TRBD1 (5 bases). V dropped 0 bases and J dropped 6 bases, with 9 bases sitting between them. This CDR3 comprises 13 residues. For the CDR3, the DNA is TGTGCCAGCAGTTTAGCCAGGGCCGGCGAGCAGTACTTC. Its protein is CASSLARAGEQYF.

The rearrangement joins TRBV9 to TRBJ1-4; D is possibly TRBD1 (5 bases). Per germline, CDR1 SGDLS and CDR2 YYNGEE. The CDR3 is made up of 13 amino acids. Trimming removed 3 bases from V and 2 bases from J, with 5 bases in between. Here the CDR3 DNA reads TGTGCCAGCAGCGAGGGGACTAATGAAAAACTGTTTTTT. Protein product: CASSEGTNEKLFF. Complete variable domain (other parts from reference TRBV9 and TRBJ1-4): DSGVTQTPKHLITATGQRVTLRCSPRSGDLSVYWYQQSLDQGLQFLIQYYNGEERAKGNILERFSAQQFPDLHSELNLSSLELGDSALYFCASSEGTNEKLFFGSGTQLSVL.

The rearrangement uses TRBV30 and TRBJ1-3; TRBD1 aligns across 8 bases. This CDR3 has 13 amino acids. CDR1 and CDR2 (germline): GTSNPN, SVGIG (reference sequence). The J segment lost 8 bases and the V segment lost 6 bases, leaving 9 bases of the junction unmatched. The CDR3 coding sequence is TGTGCCTGTAGGCAGGGGGCAGGGGACACCATATATTTT. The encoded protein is CACRQGAGDTIYF.

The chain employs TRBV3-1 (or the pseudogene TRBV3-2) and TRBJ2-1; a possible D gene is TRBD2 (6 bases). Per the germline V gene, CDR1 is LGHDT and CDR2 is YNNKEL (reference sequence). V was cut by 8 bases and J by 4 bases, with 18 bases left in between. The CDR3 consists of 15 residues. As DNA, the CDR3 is TGTGCCAGCGCCCCCGGTGTTAGCGGTTACAATGAGCAGTTCTTC. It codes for CASAPGVSGYNEQFF.

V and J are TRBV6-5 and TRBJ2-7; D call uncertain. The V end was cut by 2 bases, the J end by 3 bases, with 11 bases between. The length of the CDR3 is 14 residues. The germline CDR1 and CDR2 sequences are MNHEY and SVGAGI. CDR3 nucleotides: TGTGCCAGCAGTTACGGGCAGACGAACTACGAGCAGTACTTC. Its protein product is CASSYGQTNYEQYF.

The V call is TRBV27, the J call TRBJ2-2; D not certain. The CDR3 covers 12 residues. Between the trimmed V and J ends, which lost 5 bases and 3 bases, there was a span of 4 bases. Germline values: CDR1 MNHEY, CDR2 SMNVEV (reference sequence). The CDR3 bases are TGTGCCAGCAGTACAGACACCGGGGAGCTGTTTTTT. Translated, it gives CASSTDTGELFF.

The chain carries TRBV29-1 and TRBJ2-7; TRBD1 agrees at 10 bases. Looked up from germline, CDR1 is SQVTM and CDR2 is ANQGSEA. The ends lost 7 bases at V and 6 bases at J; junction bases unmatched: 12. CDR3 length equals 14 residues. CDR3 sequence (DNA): TGCAGCGGCCAATTCCGTGGGACAGGGGCCGAGCAGTACTTC. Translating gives CSGQFRGTGAEQYF.

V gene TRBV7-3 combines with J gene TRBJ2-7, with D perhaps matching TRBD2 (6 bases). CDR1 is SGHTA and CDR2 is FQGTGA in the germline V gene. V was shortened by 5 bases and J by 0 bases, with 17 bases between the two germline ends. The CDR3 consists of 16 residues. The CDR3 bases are TGTGCCAGCAGCCCGGGGGAATGGCACAGCTCCTACGAGCAGTACTTC. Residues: CASSPGEWHSSYEQYF.

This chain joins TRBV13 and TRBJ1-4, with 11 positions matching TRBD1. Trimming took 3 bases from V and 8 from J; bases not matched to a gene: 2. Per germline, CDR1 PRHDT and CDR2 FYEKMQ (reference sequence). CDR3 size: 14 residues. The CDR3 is CASSLGTGGEKLFF. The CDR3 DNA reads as TGTGCCAGCAGCTTGGGGACAGGGGGAGAAAAACTGTTTTTT.

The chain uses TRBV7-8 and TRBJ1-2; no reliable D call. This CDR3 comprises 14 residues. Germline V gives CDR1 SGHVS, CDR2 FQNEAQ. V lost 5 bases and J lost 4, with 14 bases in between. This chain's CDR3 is CASSPRGIFYGYTF. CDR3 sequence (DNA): TGTGCCAGCAGCCCCCGAGGGATCTTCTATGGCTACACCTTC.

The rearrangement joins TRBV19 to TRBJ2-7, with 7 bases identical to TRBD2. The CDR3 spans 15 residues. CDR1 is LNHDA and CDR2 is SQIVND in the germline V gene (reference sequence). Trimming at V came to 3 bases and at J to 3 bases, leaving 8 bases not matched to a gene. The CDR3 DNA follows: TGTGCCAGTAGTATCGGTTGGGGGGGACTCTACGAGCAGTACTTC. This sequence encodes CASSIGWGGLYEQYF.

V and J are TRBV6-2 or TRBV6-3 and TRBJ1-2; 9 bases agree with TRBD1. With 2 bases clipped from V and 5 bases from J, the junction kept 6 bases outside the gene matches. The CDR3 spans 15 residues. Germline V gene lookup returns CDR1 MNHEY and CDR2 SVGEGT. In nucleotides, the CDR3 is TGTGCCAGCAGTTACGGGACAGGGTACCGGTATGGCTACACCTTC. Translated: CASSYGTGYRYGYTF.

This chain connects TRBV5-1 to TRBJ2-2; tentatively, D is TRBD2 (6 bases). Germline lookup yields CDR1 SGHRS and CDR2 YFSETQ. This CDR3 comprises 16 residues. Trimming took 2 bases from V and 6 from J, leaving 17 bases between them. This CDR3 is CASSLILGGAAGELFF. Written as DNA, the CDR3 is TGCGCCAGCAGCTTAATTCTTGGAGGGGCCGCCGGGGAGCTGTTTTTT.

The CDR3 loop is CASSRAPLLTDTQYF. CDR3 bases: TGTGCCAGCAGCCGGGCGCCCCTCCTCACAGATACGCAGTATTTT. The rearrangement links TRBV14 to TRBJ2-3; D unresolved. The CDR3 covers 15 residues. Germline V gene data show CDR1 as SGHDN and CDR2 as FVKESK. V was trimmed by 4 bases and J by 2 bases, leaving 13 bases between them. Full variable domain (remainder filled in from reference TRBV14 and TRBJ2-3): EAGVTQFPSHSVIEKGQTVTLRCDPISGHDNLYWYRRVMGKEIKFLLHFVKESKQDESGMPNNRFLAERTGGTYSTLKVQPAELEDSGVYFCASSRAPLLTDTQYFGPGTRLTVL.

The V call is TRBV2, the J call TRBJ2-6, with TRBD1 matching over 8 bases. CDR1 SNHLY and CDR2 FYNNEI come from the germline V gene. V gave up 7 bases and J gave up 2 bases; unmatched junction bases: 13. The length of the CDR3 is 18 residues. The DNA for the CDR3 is TGTGCCAGCACTGACCGGACAGGGAGGAGGGCTGGGGCCAACGTCCTGACTTTC. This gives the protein CASTDRTGRRAGANVLTF.

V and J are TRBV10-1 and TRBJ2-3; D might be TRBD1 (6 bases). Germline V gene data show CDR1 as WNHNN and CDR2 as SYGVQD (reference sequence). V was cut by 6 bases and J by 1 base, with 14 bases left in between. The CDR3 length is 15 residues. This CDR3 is CASSPRDTGTDTQYF. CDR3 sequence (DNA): TGCGCCAGCAGCCCCCGGGACACGGGCACAGATACGCAGTATTTT.

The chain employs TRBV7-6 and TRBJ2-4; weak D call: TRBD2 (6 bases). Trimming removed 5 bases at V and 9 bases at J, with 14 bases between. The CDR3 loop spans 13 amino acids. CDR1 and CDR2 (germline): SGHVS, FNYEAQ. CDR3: CASSGSGGSIQYF. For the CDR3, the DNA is TGTGCCAGCAGCGGATCTGGAGGGTCCATTCAGTACTTC.

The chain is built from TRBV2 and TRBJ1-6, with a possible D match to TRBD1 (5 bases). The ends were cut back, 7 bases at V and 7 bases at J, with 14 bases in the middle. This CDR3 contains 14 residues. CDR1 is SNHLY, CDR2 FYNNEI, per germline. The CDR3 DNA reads TGTGCCAGCACCTCGACAGTTTGGAATTCACCCCTCCACTTT. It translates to CASTSTVWNSPLHF.

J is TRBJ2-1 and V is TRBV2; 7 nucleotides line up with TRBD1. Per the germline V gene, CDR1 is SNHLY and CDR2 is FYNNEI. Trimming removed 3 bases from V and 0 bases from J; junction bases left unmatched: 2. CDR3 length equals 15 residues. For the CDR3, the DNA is TGTGCCAGCAGTGAGACAGGGTTCTCCTACAATGAGCAGTTCTTC. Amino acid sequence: CASSETGFSYNEQFF.

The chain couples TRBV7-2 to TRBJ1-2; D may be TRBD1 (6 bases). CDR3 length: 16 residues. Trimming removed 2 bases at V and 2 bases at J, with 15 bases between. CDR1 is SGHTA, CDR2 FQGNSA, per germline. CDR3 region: CASSLSPQDSNYGYTF. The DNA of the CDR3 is TGTGCCAGCAGCTTATCCCCCCAGGACAGCAACTATGGCTACACCTTC.

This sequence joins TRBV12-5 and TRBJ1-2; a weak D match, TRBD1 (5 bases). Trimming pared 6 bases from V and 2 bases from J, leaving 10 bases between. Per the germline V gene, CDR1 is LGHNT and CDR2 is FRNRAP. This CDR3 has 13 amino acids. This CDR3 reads CASGEGVNYGYTF. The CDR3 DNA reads TGTGCTAGTGGAGAAGGGGTGAACTATGGCTACACCTTC. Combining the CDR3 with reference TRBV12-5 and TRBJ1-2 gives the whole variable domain DARVTQTPRHKVTEMGQEVTMRCQPILGHNTVFWYRQTMMQGLELLAYFRNRAPLDDSGMPKDRFSAEMPDATLATLKIQPSEPRDSAVYFCASGEGVNYGYTFGSGTRLTVV.

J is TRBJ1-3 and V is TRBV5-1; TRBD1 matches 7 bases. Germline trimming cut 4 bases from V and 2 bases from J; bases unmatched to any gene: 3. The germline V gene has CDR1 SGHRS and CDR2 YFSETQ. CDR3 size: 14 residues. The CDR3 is CASSAGQPGNTIYF. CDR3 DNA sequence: TGCGCCAGCAGCGCGGGACAGCCTGGAAACACCATATATTTT.

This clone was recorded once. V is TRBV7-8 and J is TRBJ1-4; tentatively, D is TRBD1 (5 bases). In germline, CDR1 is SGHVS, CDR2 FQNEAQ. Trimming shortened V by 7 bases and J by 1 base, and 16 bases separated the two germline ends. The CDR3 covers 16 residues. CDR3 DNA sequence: TGTGCCAGCACGCCCAGTTGGACATTAACTAATGAAAAACTGTTTTTT. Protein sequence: CASTPSWTLTNEKLFF.

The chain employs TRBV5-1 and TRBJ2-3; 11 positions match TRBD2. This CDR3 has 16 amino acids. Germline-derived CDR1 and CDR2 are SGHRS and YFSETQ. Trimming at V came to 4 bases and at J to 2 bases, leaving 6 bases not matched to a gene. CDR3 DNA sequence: TGCGCCAGCAGCGAGACTAGCGGGGCATTCACAGATACGCAGTATTTT. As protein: CASSETSGAFTDTQYF.

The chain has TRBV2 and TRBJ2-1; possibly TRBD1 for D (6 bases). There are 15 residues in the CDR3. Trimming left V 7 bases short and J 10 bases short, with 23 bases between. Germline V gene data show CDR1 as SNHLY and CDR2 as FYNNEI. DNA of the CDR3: TGTGCCAGCACCCTAAGAGGGGCAGGGGTTAACGAGCAGTTCTTC. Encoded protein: CASTLRGAGVNEQFF.